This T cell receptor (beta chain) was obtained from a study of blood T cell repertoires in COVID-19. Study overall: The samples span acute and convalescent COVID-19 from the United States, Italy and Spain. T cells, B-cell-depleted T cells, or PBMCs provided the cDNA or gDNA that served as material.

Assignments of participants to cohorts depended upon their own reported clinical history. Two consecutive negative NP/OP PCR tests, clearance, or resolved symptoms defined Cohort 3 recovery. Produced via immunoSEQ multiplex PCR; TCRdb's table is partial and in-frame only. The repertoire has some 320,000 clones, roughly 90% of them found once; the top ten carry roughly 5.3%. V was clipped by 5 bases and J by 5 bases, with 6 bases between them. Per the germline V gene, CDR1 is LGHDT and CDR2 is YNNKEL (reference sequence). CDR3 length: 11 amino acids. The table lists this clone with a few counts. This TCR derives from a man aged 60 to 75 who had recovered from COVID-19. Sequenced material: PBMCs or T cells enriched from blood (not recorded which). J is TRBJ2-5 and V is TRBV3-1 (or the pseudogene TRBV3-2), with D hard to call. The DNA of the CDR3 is TGTGCCAGCAGCTCCATGGAGACCCAGTACTTC. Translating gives CASSSMETQYF.